These 13 T cell receptor beta chains were sequenced from one sample in a study of blood T cell repertoires in COVID-19. Sequencing was performed with immunoSEQ multiplex PCR; in TCRdb, only in-frame clones are kept and a portion is missing. The table lists roughly 65,000 clones, under 85% of them singletons, with 15% to 20% in the top ten. Source material: peripheral blood. These receptors originate from a man between 60 and 75 years old with acute or convalescent COVID-19.

This chain joins TRBV4-3 and TRBJ2-3; TRBD1 matches 9 bases. Trimming removed 0 bases from V and 5 bases from J; junction bases left unmatched: 6. This CDR3 spans 16 amino acids. Germline V gene data show CDR1 as LGHNA and CDR2 as YSLEER. The DNA for the CDR3 is TGCGCCAGCAGCCAAGACCCCCGGGACAGGGTAGATACGCAGTATTTT. This sequence encodes CASSQDPRDRVDTQYF.

The chain recombines TRBV11-1 with TRBJ2-1; 7 bases match TRBD1. The V and J ends lost 8 bases and 7 bases, in that order; junction bases with no gene match: 8. Germline V lookup: CDR1 SGHAT, CDR2 FQDESV (reference sequence). The CDR3 spans 13 residues. CDR3 region: CASEIGTVNEQFF. The CDR3 DNA sequence: TGTGCCAGCGAGATTGGGACAGTGAATGAGCAGTTCTTC. Filled out from reference TRBV11-1 and TRBJ2-1, the complete variable domain reads EAEVAQSPRYKITEKSQAVAFWCDPISGHATLYWYRQILGQGPELLVQFQDESVVDDSQLPKDRFSAERLKGVDSTLKIQPAELGDSAMYLCASEIGTVNEQFFGPGTRLTVL.

The rearrangement joins TRBV5-5 to TRBJ1-2, with D perhaps TRBD1 (5 bases). The CDR3 has 15 amino acids. Germline V lookup: CDR1 SGHKS, CDR2 YYEKEE (reference sequence). Trimming took 2 bases from V and 4 from J, leaving 15 bases between them. Here the CDR3 DNA reads TGTGCCAGCAGCTTTGGGACTGAGAGGCCCTATGGCTACACCTTC. Encoded protein: CASSFGTERPYGYTF.

The gene calls are TRBV18 and TRBJ2-5; D unresolved. Germline values: CDR1 KGHSH, CDR2 LQKENI. V was pared by 3 bases and J by 5 bases, with 10 bases between. This CDR3 spans 13 amino acids. The CDR3 spells CASSPHFKETQYF. The CDR3 coding sequence is TGTGCCAGCTCACCGCACTTTAAGGAGACCCAGTACTTC.

This clone was picked up a small number of times. The chain links TRBV6-5 to TRBJ1-1, with unresolved D. The V gene lost 2 bases and the J gene lost 4 bases, with 8 bases spanning the gap. Germline V CDR1 and CDR2: MNHEY, SVGAGI. The CDR3 is 13 amino acids. CDR3 in amino acids: CASSYVSFTEAFF. The CDR3 DNA sequence: TGTGCCAGCAGTTACGTGTCGTTCACTGAAGCTTTCTTT.

The chain combines TRBV13 with TRBJ2-3; 11 bases are a match to TRBD1. V lost 6 bases, J lost 2 bases, and 4 bases stayed unmatched. CDR3 length equals 15 residues. Per germline, CDR1 PRHDT and CDR2 FYEKMQ (reference sequence). CDR3 residues: CASRRDRGYTDTQYF. The CDR3 nucleotides are TGTGCCAGCAGACGGGACAGGGGGTACACAGATACGCAGTATTTT.

J is TRBJ1-3 and V is TRBV5-1; D possibly corresponds to TRBD1 (6 bases). Germline loops: CDR1 SGHRS, CDR2 YFSETQ. Between the trimmed V and J ends, which lost 2 bases and 0 bases, there was a span of 12 bases. CDR3 length: 16 amino acids. In DNA, the CDR3 is TGCGCCAGCAGCTTACAGGGTGTCACCTCTGGAAACACCATATATTTT. It translates to CASSLQGVTSGNTIYF.

V usage is TRBV28 and J usage is TRBJ2-2, with D tentatively TRBD2 (5 bases). Trimming took 9 bases from V and 2 from J, leaving 13 bases between them. This CDR3 spans 14 amino acids. The germline gives CDR1 MDHEN, CDR2 SYDVKM. The CDR3 reads CASTEGYNTGELFF. In DNA, the CDR3 is TGTGCCAGTACAGAGGGATATAACACCGGGGAGCTGTTTTTT. The full variable domain, rest sourced from reference TRBV28 and TRBJ2-2, is DVKVTQSSRYLVKRTGEKVFLECVQDMDHENMFWYRQDPGLGLRLIYFSYDVKMKEKGDIPEGYSVSREKKERFSLILESASTNQTSMYLCASTEGYNTGELFFGEGSRLTVL.

The V call is TRBV7-2, the J call TRBJ1-4; tentative D call: TRBD1 (6 bases). The germline V gene encodes CDR1 SGHTA and CDR2 FQGNSA. V gave up 5 bases and J gave up 8 bases, with 15 bases separating them. The CDR3 runs to 14 residues. Here the CDR3 DNA reads TGTGCCAGCAGCCCTCGTGGGGGGGGCGAAAAACTGTTTTTT. Its translation: CASSPRGGGEKLFF.

The chain combines TRBV19 with TRBJ2-6, with no clear D. In germline, CDR1 is LNHDA, CDR2 SQIVND (reference sequence). CDR3 length equals 13 residues. The ends were cut back, 10 bases at V and 4 bases at J, with 11 bases in the middle. Here the CDR3 DNA reads TGTGCCACTCAGGCATCCGGGGCCAACGTCCTGACTTTC. The encoded protein is CATQASGANVLTF.

The chain combines TRBV12-5 with TRBJ2-5, with 10 bases lining up with TRBD1. Unmatched junction bases numbered 7, after V lost 4 bases and J lost 5 bases. This CDR3 region has 15 residues. CDR1 is LGHNT and CDR2 is FRNRAP in the germline V gene. CDR3: CASGSPTTGGETQYF. The CDR3 region has the DNA TGTGCTAGTGGTTCCCCAACGACAGGGGGCGAGACCCAGTACTTC.

This clone appeared a single time. The junction departs from the called germline gene at one end, perhaps through a read error. This chain joins TRBV7-7 and TRBJ1-4; D is unclear. This CDR3 region has 14 residues. Germline V gives CDR1 SSHAT, CDR2 FNYEAQ (reference sequence). The CDR3 coding sequence is TGTGCTAGCAGCTTAGGATCAGGTAGTGAAAAACTGTTTTTT. The encoded protein is CASSLGSGSEKLFF.

The chain is built from TRBV14 and TRBJ1-2, with D possibly TRBD1 on 6 matching bases. The length of the CDR3 is 16 residues. Germline values: CDR1 SGHDN, CDR2 FVKESK. V was trimmed by 4 bases and J by 2 bases, leaving 17 bases between them. The CDR3 loop is CASSRTPGASNYGYTF. The CDR3 region has the DNA TGTGCCAGCAGCCGAACTCCAGGGGCTTCGAACTATGGCTACACCTTC.